One sample yielded the 6 T cell receptor beta chains listed below, sequenced in a study of blood T cells in healthy people across ages. Using a J-beta primer mix together with a sample-barcoded 5' primer, a second PCR was run for roughly 7 to 11 cycles. From the 5' RACE reads, TCRdb called clonotypes with MiXCR, one entry per CDR3 protein. Of more than 650,000 distinct CDR3 sequences listed, roughly 25% were seen once; the top ten hold approximately 2.9%. The data also belong to a second study, concerning T cells of mothers and their children.

Sample: blood. These receptor sequences come from a boy under 18 in good health.

The chain is built from TRBV3-1 and TRBJ2-5; 9 nucleotides line up with TRBD2. V lost 5 bases to trimming and J lost 5 bases; unmatched junction nucleotides: 12. This CDR3 region has 16 residues. Germline CDR1 LGHDT, CDR2 YNNKEL (reference sequence). The chain's CDR3 is CASSWGGGGADETQYF. The DNA for the CDR3 is TGTGCCAGCAGCTGGGGAGGCGGGGGGGCGGATGAGACCCAGTACTTC.

The chain uses TRBV28 and TRBJ2-5; D gene uncertain. Trimming took off 2 bases at V and 7 bases at J, with 20 bases between the two ends. The CDR3 length is 16 residues. Germline V gene lookup returns CDR1 MDHEN and CDR2 SYDVKM. As DNA, the CDR3 is TGTGCCAGCAGTTTAAGTCTGTTTGGTAGCAAAAGGACCCAGTACTTC. This codes for CASSLSLFGSKRTQYF.

J is TRBJ1-2 and V is TRBV6-1; perhaps TRBD1 as D (5 bases). This CDR3 has 17 amino acids. CDR1 MNHNS and CDR2 SASEGT come from the germline V gene. The CDR3 nucleotides are TGTGCAGCAGGTGGATTCTGGATTCTCGGGGGATCAGGGGGCTACACCTTC. Translated: CAAGGFWILGGSGGYTF.

This clonotype was picked up a small number of times. A read error may produce the germline difference seen at one junction end. The chain links TRBV4-1 to TRBJ2-5, with D possibly matching TRBD2 (5 bases). CDR3 length equals 14 residues. Germline CDR1 is MGHRA and CDR2 is YSYEKL. The CDR3, as DNA: TGCACCAGCAGCCAAGATCCTCAGCGGGAGACCCAGTACTTC. Its translation: CTSSQDPQRETQYF.

The chain couples TRBV20-1 to TRBJ2-1; 8 nucleotides align to TRBD2. The V and J ends lost 6 bases and 5 bases, in that order; junction bases with no gene match: 12. The CDR3 is 15 residues long. Germline CDR1 reads DFQATT; CDR2 reads SNEGSKA (reference sequence). CDR3 sequence reads: CSANGVAGRNNEQFF. The CDR3 DNA is TGCAGTGCCAATGGGGTAGCGGGAAGAAACAATGAGCAGTTCTTC.

The chain uses TRBV30 and TRBJ2-3, with 9 nucleotides matching TRBD2. Germline assignment: CDR1 GTSNPN and CDR2 SVGIG (reference sequence). After removal of 3 bases from V and 6 bases from J, the junction contained 7 bases not matched to a gene. CDR3 length equals 14 residues. This CDR3 reads CAWRPSGARDTQYF. CDR3 nucleotides: TGTGCCTGGAGGCCTAGCGGGGCTCGGGATACGCAGTATTTT.